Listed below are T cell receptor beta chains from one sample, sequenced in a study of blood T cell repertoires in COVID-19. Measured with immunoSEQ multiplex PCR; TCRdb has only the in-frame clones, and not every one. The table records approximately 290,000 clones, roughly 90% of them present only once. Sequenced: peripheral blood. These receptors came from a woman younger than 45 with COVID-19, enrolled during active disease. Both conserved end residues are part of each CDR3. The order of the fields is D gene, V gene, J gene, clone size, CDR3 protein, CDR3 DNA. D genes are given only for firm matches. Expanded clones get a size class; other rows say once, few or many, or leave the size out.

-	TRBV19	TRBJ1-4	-	CATSSRPQGNEKLFF	TGTGCCACCTCCAGCAGGCCACAGGGTAATGAAAAACTGTTTTTT
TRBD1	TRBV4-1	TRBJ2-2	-	CASSQVLPRDRSYTGELFF	TGCGCCAGCAGCCAAGTGCTCCCCCGGGACAGGAGCTACACCGGGGAGCTGTTTTTT
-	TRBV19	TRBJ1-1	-	CASSMTAGLGGEAFF	TGTGCCAGTAGTATGACGGCGGGACTCGGGGGTGAAGCTTTCTTT
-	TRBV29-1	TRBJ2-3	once	CSVEDPRDGGTDTQYF	TGCAGCGTTGAAGATCCGCGGGACGGTGGCACAGATACGCAGTATTTT
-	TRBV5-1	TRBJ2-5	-	CASQGETQYF	TGCGCCAGTCAGGGGGAGACCCAGTACTTC
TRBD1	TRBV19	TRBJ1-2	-	CASSETGGEGSGYTF	TGTGCCAGTAGCGAGACAGGGGGAGAAGGAAGTGGCTACACCTTC
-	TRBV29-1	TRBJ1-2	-	CSVRDTHGYTF	TGCAGCGTCCGGGACACTCATGGCTACACCTTC
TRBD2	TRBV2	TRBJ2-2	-	CASSDPLAGPGELFF	TGTGCCAGCAGTGACCCCTTAGCGGGACCCGGGGAGCTGTTTTTT
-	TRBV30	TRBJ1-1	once	CAWSPRDLNTEAFF	TGTGCCTGGAGTCCCAGGGACTTGAACACTGAAGCTTTCTTT
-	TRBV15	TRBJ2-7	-	CATSRASYEQYF	TGTGCCACCAGCAGAGCTTCCTACGAGCAGTACTTC
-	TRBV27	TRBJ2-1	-	CASSLSGQLEQFF	TGTGCCAGCAGTTTATCCGGACAGCTTGAGCAGTTCTTC
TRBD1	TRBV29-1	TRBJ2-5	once	CSVEESGQGRETQYF	TGCAGCGTTGAAGAATCCGGACAGGGAAGGGAGACCCAGTACTTC
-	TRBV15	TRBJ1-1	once	CATSRDGGAGTEAFF	TGTGCCACCAGCAGAGATGGAGGGGCGGGCACTGAAGCTTTCTTT
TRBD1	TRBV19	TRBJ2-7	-	CASSIDHGTGFYEQYF	TGTGCCAGTAGTATAGATCACGGGACAGGATTCTACGAGCAGTACTTC
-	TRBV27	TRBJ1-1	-	CASSSIQANTEAFF	TGTGCCAGCAGTTCGATACAGGCAAACACTGAAGCTTTCTTT
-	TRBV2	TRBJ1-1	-	CASRSSGVGNTEAFF	TGTGCCAGCAGGTCTTCAGGGGTGGGGAACACTGAAGCTTTCTTT
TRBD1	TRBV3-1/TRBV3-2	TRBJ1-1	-	CASSQQGGTEAFF	TGTGCCAGCAGCCAACAGGGGGGAACTGAAGCTTTCTTT
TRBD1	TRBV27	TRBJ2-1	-	CASRLLGQGYNEQFF	TGTGCCAGCAGGCTGCTGGGACAGGGTTACAATGAGCAGTTCTTC
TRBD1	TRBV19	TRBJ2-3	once	CASSIGTGVGDTQYF	TGTGCCAGTAGTATTGGGACAGGGGTGGGAGATACGCAGTATTTT
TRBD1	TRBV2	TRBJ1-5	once	CASSDGDRKNQPQHF	TGTGCCAGCAGTGACGGGGACAGGAAAAATCAGCCCCAGCATTTT
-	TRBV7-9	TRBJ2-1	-	CASSLMRQGGFMYNEQFF	TGTGCCAGCAGCTTGATGAGGCAGGGGGGTTTTATGTACAATGAGCAGTTCTTC
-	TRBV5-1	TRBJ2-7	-	CASSSSDEQYF	TGCGCCAGCAGCTCCTCAGACGAGCAGTACTTC
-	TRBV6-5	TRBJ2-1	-	CASDRTYNEQFF	TGTGCCAGCGACAGGACCTACAATGAGCAGTTCTTC
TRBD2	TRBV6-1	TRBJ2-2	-	CASSGSGRRPFITGELFF	TGTGCCAGCAGTGGTAGCGGGAGGCGCCCTTTTATCACCGGGGAGCTGTTTTTT
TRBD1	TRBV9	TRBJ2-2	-	CASSAGWTGASNTGELFF	TGTGCCAGCAGCGCCGGGTGGACAGGGGCATCGAACACCGGGGAGCTGTTTTTT
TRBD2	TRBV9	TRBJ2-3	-	CASSVDLLAADTQYF	TGTGCCAGCAGCGTAGATCTCCTAGCGGCAGATACGCAGTATTTT
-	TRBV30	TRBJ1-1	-	CAWRLNLHTEAFF	TGTGCCTGGAGACTGAACCTTCACACTGAAGCTTTCTTT
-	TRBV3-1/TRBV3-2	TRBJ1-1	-	CASSQVYEGVGRKTEAFF	TGTGCCAGCAGCCAAGTGTATGAGGGAGTAGGTAGGAAAACTGAAGCTTTCTTT
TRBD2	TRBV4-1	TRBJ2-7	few	CASSQGLAVSYEQYF	TGCGCCAGCAGCCAAGGACTAGCGGTCTCCTACGAGCAGTACTTC
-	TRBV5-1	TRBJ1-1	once	CASSLVPGTEAFF	TGCGCCAGCAGCTTGGTCCCAGGGACTGAAGCTTTCTTT
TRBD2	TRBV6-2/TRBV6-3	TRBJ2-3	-	CASSYFGTSGRGTQYF	TGTGCCAGCAGTTACTTTGGGACTAGCGGGAGAGGTACGCAGTATTTT
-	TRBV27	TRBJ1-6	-	CASSLAENSPLHF	TGTGCCAGCAGTTTGGCAGAAAATTCACCCCTCCACTTT
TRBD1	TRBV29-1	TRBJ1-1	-	CSVDDRGGTEAFF	TGCAGCGTTGATGACAGGGGTGGCACTGAAGCTTTCTTT
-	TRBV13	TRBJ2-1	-	CASSLGRPDMGYNEQFF	TGTGCCAGCAGCTTAGGCCGTCCAGACATGGGCTACAATGAGCAGTTCTTC
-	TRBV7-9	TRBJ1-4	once	CASSPGEGGNEKLFF	TGTGCCAGCAGCCCAGGGGAGGGGGGGAATGAAAAACTGTTTTTT
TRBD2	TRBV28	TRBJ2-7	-	CASTSLAGGIYEQYF	TGTGCCAGCACCTCATTAGCGGGAGGTATCTACGAGCAGTACTTC
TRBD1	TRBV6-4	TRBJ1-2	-	CASSPGTGGSGYTF	TGTGCCAGCAGTCCGGGGACAGGGGGAAGTGGCTACACCTTC
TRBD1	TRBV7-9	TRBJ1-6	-	CASNTGGDNSPLHF	TGTGCCAGCAATACAGGGGGCGATAATTCACCCCTCCACTTT
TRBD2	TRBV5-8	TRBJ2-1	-	CASSDFGGAGVYNEQFF	TGTGCCAGCAGCGATTTTGGGGGAGCGGGAGTATACAATGAGCAGTTCTTC
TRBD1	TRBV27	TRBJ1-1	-	CASSLRGANTEAFF	TGTGCCAGCAGTCTCAGGGGGGCGAACACTGAAGCTTTCTTT
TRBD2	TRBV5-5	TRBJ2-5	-	CASSLSEGLAGEETQYF	TGTGCCAGCAGCTTGAGCGAGGGACTAGCGGGAGAAGAGACCCAGTACTTC
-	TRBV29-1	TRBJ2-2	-	CSVEESGAGELFF	TGCAGCGTTGAAGAGTCGGGGGCCGGGGAGCTGTTTTTT
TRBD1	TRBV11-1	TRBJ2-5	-	CASSQGQGQETQYF	TGTGCCAGCAGCCAGGGACAGGGTCAAGAGACCCAGTACTTC
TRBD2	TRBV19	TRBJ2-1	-	CASSPSLAGGPGNEQFF	TGTGCCAGTAGTCCCTCACTAGCGGGAGGGCCAGGAAATGAGCAGTTCTTC